Listed here are 3 T cell receptor beta chains from one sample, sequenced in a study of neurological immune-mediated disorders. MiXCR was run by TCRdb on the 5' RACE reads, yielding one entry per CDR3 protein. The top ten hold approximately 12% of the sample, which has around 44,000 distinct CDR3 sequences, roughly 2.5% seen once. Sequencing was performed on PBMCs. The receptors stem from a young man with multiple sclerosis.

This clonotype has ten or more counts. This chain links TRBV20-1 with TRBJ1-1; D perhaps matches TRBD1 (5 bases). CDR1 is DFQATT and CDR2 is SNEGSKA in the germline V gene (reference sequence). This CDR3 region has 13 residues. V lost 0 bases, J lost 10 bases, and 15 bases lay in between. As DNA, the CDR3 is TGCAGTGCTAGAGAGCCGACAGTCTCTGTAGCTTTCTTT. This encodes CSAREPTVSVAFF.

The chain carries TRBV5-6 and TRBJ2-3; the D gene is possibly TRBD1 (6 bases). Trimming took 5 bases from V and 0 from J, leaving 10 bases between them. The length of the CDR3 is 14 residues. Germline loops: CDR1 SGHDT, CDR2 YYEEEE. CDR3 coding DNA: TGTGCCAGCAGGGACAGAAGAAGCACAGATACGCAGTATTTT. Translation: CASRDRRSTDTQYF.

This clonotype was seen at least ten times. The genes are TRBV5-1 and TRBJ2-1; TRBD2 matches at 7 bases. V gave up 0 bases and J gave up 4 bases; unmatched junction bases: 4. Germline loops: CDR1 SGHRS, CDR2 YFSETQ. The CDR3 loop spans 15 amino acids. CDR3 DNA sequence: TGCGCCAGCAGCTTGGCTGCTAGCGGATACAATGAGCAGTTCTTC. Amino acid sequence: CASSLAASGYNEQFF.